This entry is about one TCR beta chain. Its antigen remains unidentified. The PCR ran on 60 Vbeta and 13 Jbeta primers. The repertoire was sequenced with immunoSEQ multiplex PCR; TCRdb's copy has only in-frame clones and lacks some. The sample contains over 100,000 clones, roughly 80% of which appear only once. This sample is part of a study of cytomegalovirus exposure and HLA in healthy donors. This CDR3 is built from 15 residues. Trimming cost V 0 bases and J 7 bases; bases outside gene matches: 6. Germline V gives CDR1 SGHRS, CDR2 YFSETQ. Study-level results: Roughly uniform sequencing depth across donors was assumed, possibly incorrectly.

The receptor's source is a woman aged 40 to 50 in good health and CMV-seropositive. This chain uses TRBV5-1 with TRBJ1-3; 8 bases are a match to TRBD1. Material for sequencing was PBMCs. The CDR3 sequence: CASSLGTDRGNTIYF. CDR3 in DNA: TGCGCCAGCAGCTTGGGTACCGACAGGGGCAACACCATATATTTT.